Described below is a single TCR beta chain sequence and its context. The antigen this receptor binds is unknown. Per-base qualities were not stored, and no clone one base away is much larger. These data belong to a study of blood T cell repertoires in COVID-19 (dated by TCRdb to 2018 to 2020). Context from the whole study: The collaborator samples originated in the United States, Italy and Spain and spanned the acute and convalescent phases of COVID-19. The material from the prospective study consisted of cDNA or gDNA derived from T cells, B-cell-depleted T cells, or PBMCs. Deeply sampled blood TCRbeta repertoires from subjects exposed to, actively infected with, or recovered from COVID-19 were included in the dataset. The repertoires were released in a freely available public database intended as a resource for research on the immune response to SARS-CoV-2. Samples came from the ongoing ImmuneRACE study (first 160 participants) plus 1,254 subjects from 6 global collaborators. A de-identified subject ID, COVID-19 status, age in years and sex were almost always included in the sample metadata. Where available, HLA class I and class II types were taken from metadata supplied by the sample provider and were not determined by assay-based typing.

The paper's findings and limits, for the study overall: The amount of clinical and demographic metadata varied by source and participant and was provided uncurated.

The collaborating institutions used their own protocols to collect whole blood in K2EDTA tubes. For TCRbeta analysis, collaborator samples were shipped as frozen whole blood, as isolated PBMCs, or as DNA extracted from either sample type. The CDR3 spans 16 residues, from the cysteine through the phenylalanine. This entry keeps only the CDR3 DNA: 48 bases, framed from base 1. Trimming takes 6 bases off V and 4 bases off J; junction bases not matched to a gene: 12. From the germline V gene, CDR1 is SGHRS and CDR2 is YFSETQ. TCRbeta CDR3 regions were amplified from genomic DNA using the immunoSEQ Assay, a bias-controlled multiplex PCR. On the study's bioinformatics: The number of nucleated cells in each sample was estimated from the amplification of reference gene primers within the assay. To quantify the absolute abundance of each unique TCRbeta CDR3 rearrangement, sequence reads were collapsed and filtered. Productive Simpson clonality was computed per sample as the square root of Simpson's diversity index over productive rearrangements. TCRdb re-hosts the immuneACCESS table, in-frame sequences only. Its copies lack some clones; in the studies checked, an unresolved V gene accounts for under half of them, and the cause for the rest is not known. V, J and clone size derive from that table, while D and trimming were established from the DNA sequence. The sample table contains 230,000 or so clones; only one count was recorded for over 75% of them. The ten largest clones capture 1.5% to 2% of the sample.

The receptor was isolated from a man aged 35 to 55 with active or convalescent COVID-19. This receptor chain uses TRBV5-1 and TRBJ1-3; 8 junctional bases match TRBD1. Sequencing input: peripheral blood. Read as DNA, the sequence is TGCGCCAGCATCCTATTTAAACAGGGGGGAGGAAACACCATATATTTT. Protein translation: CASILFKQGGGNTIYF. The reference TRBV5-1 and TRBJ1-3 proteins fill in what lies around the CDR3, so the full variable domain reads KAGVTQTPRYLIKTRGQQVTLSCSPISGHRSVSWYQQTPGQGLQFLFEYFSETQRNKGNFPGRFSGRQFSNSRSEMNVSTLELGDSALYLCASILFKQGGGNTIYFGEGSWLTVV.